This T cell receptor (beta chain) was captured in a study of regulatory T cells in long-lasting Graves disease. Background on the study: Persistence in Graves' disease denoted antithyroid drug use beyond 5 years alongside positive TSH receptor antibodies. Study results and caveats: TCR diversity in persistent Graves' patients was below that of newly diagnosed ones. New patients shared fewer public clonotypes (roughly 1,000) than persistent patients did (approximately 2,700). Thyroid tissue went unstudied; only peripheral blood was examined.

Time point of the sample: persistent/refractory GD, antithyroid drugs over 5 years with positive TRAb. Extracted RNA from PBMCs served as the source of the TCR library. On this clonotype: Its specificity is not known.

According to the study, TCR beta libraries were built with iRepertoire HTBI primers and CDR3-region Arm-PCR. TCRdb reprocessed the multiplex PCR reads via MiXCR and lists one record per CDR3 protein. Here the sample spans about 290,000 distinct CDR3 sequences, 20% to 25% being singletons. The clonotype originates from a female donor with Graves disease. This material consisted of peripheral blood mononuclear cells (PBMCs), taken when the disease was refractory, from a patient treated with antithyroid drugs.

DNA of the CDR3: TGTGCCAGCGGATCGAGGGTAGCCCGCTACACAGATACGCAGTATTTT. Translating it yields CASGSRVARYTDTQYF. The rearrangement links TRBV28 to TRBJ2-3, with D possibly TRBD2 on 5 matching bases. The CDR3 has 16 amino acids. Trimming shortened V by 8 bases and J by 2 bases, and 20 bases separated the two germline ends. The germline CDR1 and CDR2 sequences are MDHEN and SYDVKM.